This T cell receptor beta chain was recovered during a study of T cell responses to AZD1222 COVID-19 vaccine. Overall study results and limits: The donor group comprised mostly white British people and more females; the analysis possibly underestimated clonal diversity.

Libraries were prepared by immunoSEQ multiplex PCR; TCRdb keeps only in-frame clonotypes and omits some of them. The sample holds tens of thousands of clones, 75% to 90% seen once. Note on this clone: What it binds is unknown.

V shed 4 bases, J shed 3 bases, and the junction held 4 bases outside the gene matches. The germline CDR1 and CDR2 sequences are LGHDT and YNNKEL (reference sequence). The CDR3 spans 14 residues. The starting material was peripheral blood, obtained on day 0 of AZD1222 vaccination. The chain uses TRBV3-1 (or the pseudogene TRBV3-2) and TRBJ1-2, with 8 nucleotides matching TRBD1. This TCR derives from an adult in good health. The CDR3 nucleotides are TGTGCCAGCAGCCTGCGGGGACAGGACTATGGCTACACCTTC. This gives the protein CASSLRGQDYGYTF.